This T cell receptor beta chain was identified in a study of cytotoxic CD8 clonotypes in ibrutinib-treated CLL. Clones were read by immunoSEQ multiplex PCR, and TCRdb kept only the in-frame ones, dropping some. The repertoire consists of roughly 47,000 clones, with approximately 51% occurring once and the leading ten covering around a third. The CDR3 consists of 14 residues. Per germline, CDR1 SGHRS and CDR2 YFSETQ. V gave up 4 bases and J gave up 4 bases; unmatched junction bases: 5. The sequencing here drew on PBMCs, taken after 12 months of ibrutinib treatment. This chain uses TRBV5-1 with TRBJ2-3, with 8 bases identical to TRBD2. The source of this sequence is a human donor with chronic lymphocytic leukemia. Here the CDR3 reads CASSQGGGPDTQYF. The CDR3 nucleotides read TGCGCCAGCAGCCAGGGCGGGGGGCCAGATACGCAGTATTTT. The variable domain in full, completed from reference TRBV5-1 and TRBJ2-3, reads KAGVTQTPRYLIKTRGQQVTLSCSPISGHRSVSWYQQTPGQGLQFLFEYFSETQRNKGNFPGRFSGRQFSNSRSEMNVSTLELGDSALYLCASSQGGGPDTQYFGPGTRLTVL.